The rows below give T cell receptor beta chains drawn from one sample of a study of T cell repertoires in cytomegalovirus infection. TCRdb redid the calling of the reads with MiXCR, one entry per CDR3 protein. There are about 52,000 distinct CDR3 sequences in the sample; roughly a fifth occur only once, and around three quarters lies in the top ten. These receptors lack a known antigen. The sample was CD8+ T cells from cultured PBMCs, taken from culture after CMV antigen stimulation. The receptor source for this set is a human donor in good health (CMV status not recorded). Some clones in this sample may be carry-over from other donors' samples. Both conserved end residues are part of each CDR3. The order of the fields is D gene, V gene, clone size, J gene, CDR3 protein, CDR3 DNA. A D gene is named only where the DNA matches it firmly. Clone size is shown for a subset of rows, as once, few, many or a class of expanded clone.

>.|TRBV7-2|few|TRBJ1-1
CASSPTGGLNTEAFF
TGTGCCAGCAGCCCGACGGGGGGGCTGAACACTGAAGCTTTCTTT
>.|TRBV7-6|few|TRBJ1-1
CASSPGEGGTEAFF
TGTGCCAGCAGCCCGGGGGAAGGCGGCACTGAAGCTTTCTTT
>.|TRBV7-2|few|TRBJ2-7
CASSPPRRGMSEQYF
TGTGCCAGCAGCCCACCGCGGAGGGGAATGAGCGAGCAGTACTTC
>TRBD2|TRBV7-9|.|TRBJ2-1
CASSALAGAQFF
TGTGCCAGCAGCGCGTTAGCGGGGGCCCAGTTCTTC
>.|TRBV20-1|.|TRBJ1-2
CSARDFQGVAYGYTF
TGCAGTGCTAGAGATTTTCAGGGAGTCGCTTATGGCTACACCTTC
>.|TRBV14|.|TRBJ2-7
CASSPKRSSSYEQYF
TGTGCCAGCAGCCCAAAAAGATCCAGCTCCTACGAGCAGTACTTC
>.|TRBV6-2/TRBV6-3|.|TRBJ1-1
CASSELGTEAFF
TGTGCCAGCAGTGAATTGGGGACTGAAGCTTTCTTT
>.|TRBV11-2|few|TRBJ2-5
CASSLGTAGEETQYF
TGTGCCAGCAGCTTAGGCACGGCAGGGGAAGAGACCCAGTACTTC
>.|TRBV12-3/TRBV12-4|many|TRBJ2-1
CASSLRWDEQFF
TGTGCCAGCAGTCTGAGATGGGATGAGCAGTTCTTC
>TRBD1|TRBV12-3/TRBV12-4|.|TRBJ2-7
CASTSNRGREQYF
TGTGCCAGCACTTCAAACAGGGGGCGCGAGCAGTACTTC
>.|TRBV6-5|few|TRBJ2-1
CASSDSGYNEQFF
TGTGCCAGCAGTGACAGCGGCTACAATGAGCAGTTCTTC
>.|TRBV11-2|few|TRBJ1-1
CASSLVSRGLGTEAFF
TGTGCCAGCAGCTTAGTATCGCGGGGCCTGGGGACTGAAGCTTTCTTT
>.|TRBV7-8|.|TRBJ2-1
CASNLHPGIRQDEQFF
TGTGCCAGCAACCTCCACCCAGGGATTAGACAAGATGAGCAGTTCTTC
>.|TRBV7-2|few|TRBJ1-2
CASSPLGGNYGYTF
TGTGCCAGCAGCCCCCTTGGGGGGAACTATGGCTACACCTTC
>.|TRBV12-3/TRBV12-4|.|TRBJ1-2
CASRTGALLDTF
TGTGCCAGCCGGACCGGGGCCCTTTTGGACACCTTC
>.|TRBV11-2|few|TRBJ1-1
CASSLNTFGVNTEAFF
TGTGCCAGCAGCTTAAACACTTTCGGCGTGAACACTGAAGCTTTCTTT
>.|TRBV7-2|few|TRBJ2-5
CASSLRRQPSSHQETQYF
TGTGCCAGCAGCTTAAGAAGACAGCCGAGTAGTCACCAAGAGACCCAGTACTTC
>.|TRBV20-1|.|TRBJ2-2
CSARSGDSGELFF
TGCAGTGCTAGATCAGGGGATTCCGGGGAGCTGTTTTTT
>.|TRBV28|.|TRBJ1-1
CASSLGQMNTEAFF
TGTGCCAGCAGTTTGGGGCAGATGAACACTGAAGCTTTCTTT
>.|TRBV11-2|many|TRBJ2-7
CASSAGSSPYEQYF
TGTGCCAGCAGCGCGGGGAGCAGTCCCTACGAGCAGTACTTC
>.|TRBV12-3/TRBV12-4|few|TRBJ1-5
CASSFNGNQPQHF
TGTGCCAGCAGTTTTAACGGAAATCAGCCCCAGCATTTT
>.|TRBV4-1|few|TRBJ1-3
CASSLGGTAGNTIYF
TGCGCCAGCAGCCTCGGAGGGACTGCTGGAAACACCATATATTTT
>.|TRBV20-1|few|TRBJ2-1
CSADRTGGENEQFF
TGCAGTGCTGACCGGACTGGAGGAGAGAATGAGCAGTTCTTC
>TRBD1|TRBV7-2|.|TRBJ2-1
CASSPPGQGYFEQFF
TGTGCCAGCAGCCCACCGGGACAGGGCTATTTTGAGCAGTTCTTC
>.|TRBV7-9|few|TRBJ2-2
CASSERGDTGELFF
TGTGCCAGCAGCGAGAGGGGAGACACCGGGGAGCTGTTTTTT
>TRBD2|TRBV6-8|.|TRBJ2-5
CDSSYFAGGPRETQYF
TGTGACAGCAGTTATTTTGCGGGGGGGCCGAGGGAGACCCAGTACTTC
>.|TRBV4-1|few|TRBJ2-7
CASSQGETYYEQYF
TGCGCCAGCAGCCAAGGAGAGACTTACTACGAGCAGTACTTC
>.|TRBV5-1|few|TRBJ2-1
CASSLYGPVNEQFF
TGCGCCAGCAGCTTGTACGGCCCAGTTAATGAGCAGTTCTTC
>.|TRBV12-3/TRBV12-4|.|TRBJ1-1
CASSLVPSGEAFF
TGTGCCAGCAGTTTAGTTCCCTCCGGTGAAGCTTTCTTT
>TRBD1|TRBV7-9|.|TRBJ1-4
CASSSSIPRDRANEKLFF
TGTGCCAGCAGCTCGTCAATCCCGCGGGACAGGGCTAATGAAAAACTGTTTTTT
>TRBD1|TRBV11-2|.|TRBJ2-7
CASSAPDRLGYEQYF
TGTGCCAGCAGCGCCCCGGACAGGTTGGGGTACGAGCAGTACTTC
>.|TRBV7-2|.|TRBJ1-1
CASSVTGMNTEAFF
TGTGCCAGCAGCGTCACAGGTATGAACACTGAAGCTTTCTTT
>.|TRBV11-2|few|TRBJ2-7
CASSFPGTASYEQYF
TGTGCCAGCAGCTTCCCCGGGACGGCATCCTACGAGCAGTACTTC
>TRBD2|TRBV28|few|TRBJ2-1
CASSGLAGKTEQFF
TGTGCCAGCTCCGGACTAGCGGGGAAAACTGAGCAGTTCTTC
>.|TRBV29-1|few|TRBJ2-3
CSVGTKGTDTQYF
TGCAGCGTGGGGACAAAGGGCACAGATACGCAGTATTTT